The 23 T cell receptor beta chains given below trace back to one sample, sequenced in a study of monozygotic twins with inflammatory bowel disease. TCRdb reprocessed the 5' RACE reads, with one entry per CDR3 protein and no DNA. The listing records 350,000 to 500,000 distinct CDR3 sequences. Sequenced input: blood. Every receptor here comes from a human donor with ulcerative colitis or Crohn's disease, or a healthy co-twin of an affected twin (not recorded which).

J is TRBJ2-3 and V is TRBV5-1; the D call from TCRdb, TRBD2, cannot be confirmed without DNA. Germline values: CDR1 SGHRS, CDR2 YFSETQ. There are 14 residues in the CDR3. CDR3 sequence reads: CASSPDQSPDTQYF.

The chain carries TRBV7-2 and TRBJ1-2; no DNA is available, so the TRBD1 call from TCRdb remains unchecked. The CDR3 is 14 amino acids. Germline CDR1 reads SGHTA; CDR2 reads FQGNSA. The CDR3 spells CASSRDRGPYGYTF.

This chain joins TRBV2 and TRBJ1-6. This CDR3 has 19 amino acids. Germline V CDR1 and CDR2: SNHLY, FYNNEI. CDR3 loop: CASSEMRVRPGVHNSPLHF.

CDR3: CASSVGSGTGAVGTEAFF. The genes are TRBV9 and TRBJ1-1; TCRdb calls TRBD1, which cannot be checked without DNA. The V gene's germline CDR1 is SGDLS and CDR2 YYNGEE. This CDR3 has 18 amino acids.

This chain connects TRBV20-1 to TRBJ2-7; TCRdb's D call of TRBD1 is untestable without DNA. The CDR3 totals 16 residues. Germline V gene sequence: CDR1 DFQATT, CDR2 SNEGSKA (reference sequence). CDR3 amino acids: CSARDLKDTVSYEQYF.

The chain uses TRBV6-5 and TRBJ2-5; as DNA is missing, the TRBD2 call by TCRdb cannot be tested. Germline CDR1 and CDR2: MNHEY and SVGAGI. This CDR3 region has 15 residues. The CDR3 sequence is CASSSRGGGSETQYF.

This rearrangement joins TRBV9 to TRBJ2-3; TCRdb selects TRBD1, and the lack of DNA leaves this call unchecked. CDR1 SGDLS and CDR2 YYNGEE come from the germline V gene. CDR3 size: 14 residues. CDR3: CASSPRQGMDTQYF.

J is TRBJ1-2 and V is TRBV12-3 or TRBV12-4. The CDR3 extends over 13 amino acids. This chain's CDR3 is CASSKSGWGGYTF.

The chain joins TRBV5-1 to TRBJ1-5; TCRdb calls TRBD1, which cannot be checked without DNA. The length of the CDR3 is 17 residues. Germline loops: CDR1 SGHRS, CDR2 YFSETQ. This CDR3 is CATGTGGSHYSNQPQHF.

The chain combines TRBV20-1 with TRBJ1-5; TCRdb's D call of TRBD1 is untestable without DNA. This CDR3 comprises 15 residues. Germline V CDR1 and CDR2: DFQATT, SNEGSKA (reference sequence). The CDR3 loop is CSALDLIGGNQPQHF.

The chain is built from TRBV11-2 and TRBJ2-2; without DNA, the TCRdb call of TRBD2 cannot be checked. CDR3 size: 15 residues. Per the germline V gene, CDR1 is SGHAT and CDR2 is FQNNGV. The CDR3 sequence: CASSLAPPNTGELFF.

The V gene is TRBV30, the J gene TRBJ2-1; TCRdb returns TRBD1, unconfirmable since there is no DNA. Germline loops: CDR1 GTSNPN, CDR2 SVGIG (reference sequence). The CDR3 has 11 amino acids. Here the CDR3 reads CAWSRPGEQFF. Variable domain in full (rest from reference TRBV30 and TRBJ2-1): SQTIHQWPATLVQPVGSPLSLECTVEGTSNPNLYWYRQAAGRGLQLLFYSVGIGQISSEVPQNLSASRPQDRQFILSSKKLLLSDSGFYLCAWSRPGEQFFGPGTRLTVL.

The chain employs TRBV10-3 and TRBJ2-7; without DNA, the TCRdb call of TRBD1 cannot be checked. The V gene's germline CDR1 is ENHRY and CDR2 SYGVKD. The CDR3 is made up of 14 amino acids. CDR3 loop: CAIRDNRGGYEQYF.

The V gene is TRBV7-9, the J gene TRBJ2-1; the TCRdb D gene call, TRBD2, has no DNA to confirm it. CDR3 length: 16 residues. CDR1 and CDR2 from the germline V gene are SEHNR and FQNEAQ (reference sequence). The CDR3 sequence is CASSLVGTGPYNEQFF.

J is TRBJ2-3 and V is TRBV10-3; the D call of TRBD2 rests on TCRdb alone, since no DNA is present to check it. Per germline, CDR1 ENHRY and CDR2 SYGVKD. The CDR3 totals 15 residues. The CDR3 region is CAISEGTIGGDTQYF.

The V call is TRBV10-3, the J call TRBJ2-1; TCRdb names TRBD2, which stays unverified in the absence of DNA. This CDR3 region has 11 residues. Germline CDR1 and CDR2: ENHRY and SYGVKD. CDR3 residues: CAIGGYNEQFF.

The rearrangement uses TRBV6-2 or TRBV6-3 and TRBJ2-1; TCRdb selects TRBD1, and the lack of DNA leaves this call unchecked. The CDR3 is 16 amino acids. Germline assignment: CDR1 MNHEY and CDR2 SVGEGT. CDR3 residues: CASSYQGQFPYNEQFF.

The V gene is TRBV7-2, the J gene TRBJ2-7. Germline CDR1 and CDR2: SGHTA and FQGNSA. CDR3 length: 15 amino acids. CDR3: CASSLLVGGRYEQYF. Based on the CDR3 plus reference TRBV7-2 and TRBJ2-7, the full variable domain is GAGVSQSPSNKVTEKGKDVELRCDPISGHTALYWYRQSLGQGLEFLIYFQGNSAPDKSGLPSDRFSAERTGGSVSTLTIQRTQQEDSAVYLCASSLLVGGRYEQYFGPGTRLTVT.

The rearrangement links TRBV25-1 to TRBJ1-2. Germline V lookup: CDR1 MGHDK, CDR2 SYGVNS. The CDR3 is 12 amino acids. The CDR3 here is CASSELATGYTF.

V is TRBV9 and J is TRBJ2-2; TCRdb proposes TRBD2, but this gene call is untestable without DNA. The CDR3 runs to 17 residues. Germline CDR1 SGDLS, CDR2 YYNGEE. The CDR3 region is CASGDSASGGFTGELFF.

This chain links TRBV12-3 or TRBV12-4 with TRBJ1-6. The CDR3 runs 16 residues. The CDR3 spells CASSLQEGRSRSPLHF.

The CDR3 spells CASSSAGEGGNEQFF. The rearrangement links TRBV6-5 to TRBJ2-1; no DNA is available, so the TRBD1 call from TCRdb remains unchecked. This CDR3 spans 15 amino acids. CDR1 is MNHEY and CDR2 is SVGAGI in the germline V gene.

The genes are TRBV4-3 and TRBJ2-1; TCRdb gives TRBD2 as the D gene, but with no DNA this cannot be confirmed. The CDR3 length is 15 residues. Looked up from germline, CDR1 is LGHNA and CDR2 is YSLEER. CDR3 amino acids: CASSLTSGDYNEQFF.